Below are 10 T cell receptor beta chains sequenced from a single sample in a study of cytotoxic CD8 clonotypes in ibrutinib-treated CLL. Sequencing was performed with immunoSEQ multiplex PCR; in TCRdb, only in-frame clones are kept and a portion is missing. This table has around 300,000 clones, more than 65% appearing once. Specimen: PBMCs, collected before ibrutinib treatment. The source of these receptors is a human donor with chronic lymphocytic leukemia.

This clone was observed a handful of times. This rearrangement joins TRBV5-1 to TRBJ1-1; tentative D call: TRBD1 (5 bases). V shed 2 bases and J shed 5 bases, with 16 bases lying between them. The CDR3 contains 15 residues. Germline CDR1 reads SGHRS; CDR2 reads YFSETQ. CDR3 sequence reads: CASSFTGPRGTEAFF. The CDR3 DNA sequence: TGCGCCAGCAGCTTTACCGGGCCCCGGGGGACTGAAGCTTTCTTT.

This clone was detected a few times. The chain has TRBV6-6 and TRBJ1-2, with 11 bases aligning to TRBD1. With 5 bases clipped from V and 7 bases from J, the junction kept 6 bases outside the gene matches. Germline V gene sequence: CDR1 MNHNY, CDR2 SVGAGI (reference sequence). The CDR3 sequence is 14 residues long. In DNA, the CDR3 is TGTGCCAGCAGTAAAGGACAGGGGGCGGGTGGCTACACCTTC. Protein: CASSKGQGAGGYTF.

The rearrangement uses TRBV29-1 and TRBJ2-5; D possibly corresponds to TRBD1 (6 bases). Trimming cost V 7 bases and J 2 bases, with 17 bases left between them. The CDR3 length is 14 residues. The germline gives CDR1 SQVTM, CDR2 ANQGSEA. This chain's CDR3 is CSGKNRTAQETQYF. CDR3 nucleotides: TGCAGCGGTAAGAATAGGACAGCTCAAGAGACCCAGTACTTC. Filled out from reference TRBV29-1 and TRBJ2-5, the complete variable domain reads SAVISQKPSRDICQRGTSLTIQCQVDSQVTMMFWYRQQPGQSLTLIATANQGSEATYESGFVIDKFPISRPNLTFSTLTVSNMSPEDSSIYLCSGKNRTAQETQYFGPGTRLLVL.

This chain joins TRBV30 and TRBJ1-1; 7 nucleotides line up with TRBD1. V lost 4 bases, J lost 1 base, and 0 bases stayed unmatched. The CDR3 totals 12 residues. Germline-derived CDR1 and CDR2 are GTSNPN and SVGIG (reference sequence). The CDR3 here is CAWNRGNTEAFF. The CDR3 DNA reads TGTGCCTGGAACAGGGGGAACACTGAAGCTTTCTTT.

This sequence joins TRBV15 and TRBJ1-4; a possible D gene is TRBD1 (5 bases). V was pared by 0 bases and J by 0 bases, with 8 bases between. This CDR3 has 16 amino acids. Germline values: CDR1 LNHNV, CDR2 YYDKDF (reference sequence). CDR3 loop: CATSREGHPTNEKLFF. CDR3 bases: TGTGCCACCAGCAGAGAGGGGCACCCAACTAATGAAAAACTGTTTTTT.

Remarks on this clone: This CDR3 is also generated by other DNA sequences in the sample. The chain joins TRBV18 to TRBJ2-7, with no clear D. The CDR3 has 12 amino acids. Trimming took 0 bases from V and 2 from J, leaving 2 bases between them. Germline CDR1 reads KGHSH; CDR2 reads LQKENI. CDR3: CASSPPTYEQYF. As DNA, the CDR3 is TGTGCCAGCTCACCACCTACCTACGAGCAGTACTTC.

V gene TRBV27 combines with J gene TRBJ1-1; D call uncertain. The germline V gene encodes CDR1 MNHEY and CDR2 SMNVEV (reference sequence). Trimming took 5 bases from V and 5 from J, leaving 18 bases between them. The CDR3 runs 15 residues. The CDR3 DNA follows: TGTGCCAGCAGTGCCCTCGATTTTTCGGCAACTGAAGCTTTCTTT. This translates into CASSALDFSATEAFF.

The V gene is TRBV19, the J gene TRBJ1-3, with no clear D. With 7 bases removed from V and 2 bases from J, the gap between germline ends came to 12 bases. Germline V gives CDR1 LNHDA, CDR2 SQIVND (reference sequence). The CDR3 covers 14 residues. CDR3 DNA: TGTGCCAGTATTGCCGACCGCACTGGAAACACCATATATTTT. It codes for CASIADRTGNTIYF.

The V call is TRBV15, the J call TRBJ1-3; D remains ambiguous. V was pared by 2 bases and J by 0 bases, with 17 bases between. CDR1 and CDR2 (germline): LNHNV, YYDKDF (reference sequence). The CDR3 has 18 residues. CDR3 amino acids: CATSRPIGPRISGNTIYF. CDR3 DNA: TGTGCCACCAGCAGACCAATCGGACCCCGCATCTCTGGAAACACCATATATTTT.

This clone was counted only a few times. This chain connects TRBV9 to TRBJ1-1; 9 nucleotides match TRBD1. V was clipped by 2 bases and J by 3 bases; unmatched bases: 2. Looked up from germline, CDR1 is SGDLS and CDR2 is YYNGEE. The CDR3 has 14 amino acids. The CDR3 DNA reads as TGTGCCAGCAGCGTCCGGGACAGGGACACTGAAGCTTTCTTT. This encodes CASSVRDRDTEAFF. Looking up the rest from reference TRBV9 and TRBJ1-1 gives the full variable domain: DSGVTQTPKHLITATGQRVTLRCSPRSGDLSVYWYQQSLDQGLQFLIQYYNGEERAKGNILERFSAQQFPDLHSELNLSSLELGDSALYFCASSVRDRDTEAFFGQGTRLTVV.